Sequencing of this TCR beta chain was carried out in a study of shared clonotypes between healthy human individuals. The study, taken as a whole, reports: Represented diversity, genetic and exposure-history alike, was limited by few donors. Naive CD4 clonotypes overlapped across several donors at roughly 4.5%.

The CDR3 consists of 16 residues. V lost 5 bases to trimming and J lost 7 bases, with 24 bases between them. Germline-derived CDR1 and CDR2 are SGHVS and FQNEAQ. Naivety among CD8 cells was defined by CD45RO negativity and positive CCR7 selection, thereby excluding terminally differentiated effector memory CD45RA+ cells. Nashville, Tennessee was home to all donors, who were Caucasian adults. A word on this clone: What it recognizes is unknown.

Method: immunoSEQ multiplex PCR; TCRdb's copy keeps in-frame clones and lacks some. The sample lists roughly 570,000 clones; nearly 98% were seen once. The sample taken for sequencing was naive CD8+ T cells sorted from blood. The source of this sequence is a man between 25 and 39 years old in good health. The chain is built from TRBV7-8 and TRBJ2-7; TRBD1 is a possible D gene (6 bases). The CDR3 loop reads CASSVINSGTWKEQYF. CDR3 sequence (DNA): TGTGCCAGCAGCGTTATCAACTCCGGGACATGGAAAGAGCAGTACTTC. Filled out from reference TRBV7-8 and TRBJ2-7, the complete variable domain reads GAGVSQSPRYKVAKRGQDVALRCDPISGHVSLFWYQQALGQGPEFLTYFQNEAQLDKSGLPSDRFFAERPEGSVSTLKIQRTQQEDSAVYLCASSVINSGTWKEQYFGPGTRLTVT.